What follows are 13 T cell receptor beta chains derived from one specimen sequenced in a study of blood T cell repertoires in COVID-19. The table came from immunoSEQ multiplex PCR; TCRdb's copy has only in-frame clones and leaves some out. The data contain 250,000 to 300,000 clones, 81% of them singletons. Sequenced material: peripheral blood. The receptors were gathered from a woman in her sixties with active or convalescent COVID-19.

The chain uses TRBV7-2 and TRBJ1-6, with 9 bases identical to TRBD1. Germline lookup yields CDR1 SGHTA and CDR2 FQGNSA. V gave up 7 bases and J gave up 7 bases; unmatched junction bases: 5. This CDR3 comprises 14 residues. CDR3 DNA: TGTGCCAGCAAGGGTGACAGGGGGAATTCACCCCTCCACTTT. Encoded protein: CASKGDRGNSPLHF.

This clone was counted a few times. V and J are TRBV7-8 and TRBJ2-1; 9 nucleotides match TRBD1. Germline loops: CDR1 SGHVS, CDR2 FQNEAQ. Germline trimming cut 1 base from V and 6 bases from J; bases unmatched to any gene: 10. The CDR3 loop spans 17 amino acids. The CDR3: CASSLDRWPDRGNEQFF. CDR3 bases: TGTGCCAGCAGCTTAGACCGTTGGCCGGACAGGGGCAATGAGCAGTTCTTC.

J is TRBJ1-4 and V is TRBV2; TRBD1 agrees at 8 bases. V was clipped by 8 bases and J by 6 bases; unmatched bases: 5. The CDR3 sequence is 13 residues long. Germline V gene data show CDR1 as SNHLY and CDR2 as FYNNEI. In DNA form, the CDR3 reads TGTGCCAGCTCGGGACAGGTAGATGAAAAACTGTTTTTT. Protein: CASSGQVDEKLFF.

The chain recombines TRBV6-5 with TRBJ2-7, with D tentatively TRBD2 (6 bases). The germline V and J ends were trimmed by 6 bases and 4 bases, with 13 bases remaining between them. The CDR3 runs to 13 residues. Per the germline V gene, CDR1 is MNHEY and CDR2 is SVGAGI. CDR3: CASSRDSLYEQYF. CDR3 sequence (DNA): TGTGCCAGCAGCAGGGACTCTCTTTACGAGCAGTACTTC.

The gene calls are TRBV2 and TRBJ1-1, with 7 bases fitting TRBD1. Germline CDR1 reads SNHLY; CDR2 reads FYNNEI. Trimming at V came to 7 bases and at J to 0 bases, leaving 8 bases not matched to a gene. The CDR3 consists of 15 residues. In DNA form, the CDR3 reads TGTGCCAGCACAGAGGGGGCTCCTATGAACACTGAAGCTTTCTTT. It translates to CASTEGAPMNTEAFF.

The chain joins TRBV5-8 to TRBJ2-5; TRBD1 matches at 8 bases. The CDR3 consists of 16 residues. Per germline, CDR1 SGHTS and CDR2 YDEGEE. V dropped 0 bases and J dropped 5; count of bases not matched to a gene: 9. The CDR3 sequence is CASSLVLQGALETQYF. The CDR3 DNA reads TGTGCCAGCAGCTTGGTCCTTCAGGGGGCTTTGGAGACCCAGTACTTC.

V usage is TRBV29-1 and J usage is TRBJ1-5, with 7 bases aligning to TRBD1. Germline V CDR1 and CDR2: SQVTM, ANQGSEA. V was pared by 5 bases and J by 4 bases, with 5 bases of the junction left unmatched. The CDR3 spans 13 residues. The CDR3 sequence is CSVRGQDNQPQHF. As DNA, the CDR3 is TGCAGCGTTAGGGGGCAGGATAATCAGCCCCAGCATTTT.

V gene TRBV29-1 combines with J gene TRBJ2-1, with D perhaps TRBD2 (5 bases). Germline values: CDR1 SQVTM, CDR2 ANQGSEA. V was pared by 4 bases and J by 0 bases, with 7 bases between. The CDR3 runs to 13 residues. The CDR3 sequence is CSVAGSSYNEQFF. The CDR3 bases are TGCAGCGTTGCGGGGTCCTCCTACAATGAGCAGTTCTTC.

This chain links TRBV11-3 with TRBJ2-3, with D tentatively TRBD1 (5 bases). This CDR3 has 13 amino acids. V dropped 4 bases and J dropped 9 bases, with 14 bases sitting between them. CDR1 and CDR2 (germline): SGHNT, YENEEA. For the CDR3, the DNA is TGTGCCAGCAGCTCAATCCAGGGCCAGACGCAGTATTTT. As protein: CASSSIQGQTQYF.

The J gene is TRBJ1-4, the V gene TRBV29-1, with D perhaps TRBD1 (5 bases). The CDR3 has 13 amino acids. Germline CDR1 reads SQVTM; CDR2 reads ANQGSEA. V was trimmed by 4 bases and J by 7 bases, leaving 13 bases between them. CDR3 bases: TGCAGCGTTGCCGCAGGGCAGGGTGAAAAACTGTTTTTT. Translating gives CSVAAGQGEKLFF. Filled out from reference TRBV29-1 and TRBJ1-4, the complete variable domain reads SAVISQKPSRDICQRGTSLTIQCQVDSQVTMMFWYRQQPGQSLTLIATANQGSEATYESGFVIDKFPISRPNLTFSTLTVSNMSPEDSSIYLCSVAAGQGEKLFFGSGTQLSVL.

This sequence joins TRBV19 and TRBJ2-6; 8 bases match TRBD1. The CDR3 consists of 17 residues. The J segment lost 0 bases and the V segment lost 11 bases, leaving 12 bases of the junction unmatched. Germline assignment: CDR1 LNHDA and CDR2 SQIVND (reference sequence). The CDR3 protein is CACCRTGLTSGANVLTF. DNA for the CDR3: TGTGCCTGCTGTCGGACAGGGTTAACCTCTGGGGCCAACGTCCTGACTTTC.

The chain recombines TRBV11-2 with TRBJ2-5; TRBD2 matches 7 bases. Trimming cost V 2 bases and J 4 bases; bases outside gene matches: 4. The CDR3 runs to 14 residues. Germline V lookup: CDR1 SGHAT, CDR2 FQNNGV. CDR3 sequence reads: CASSLLAVGETQYF. The CDR3 DNA sequence: TGTGCCAGCAGCTTACTAGCGGTAGGAGAGACCCAGTACTTC.

V usage is TRBV9 and J usage is TRBJ2-7; 7 bases are a match to TRBD2. V dropped 3 bases and J dropped 0; count of bases not matched to a gene: 6. The germline gives CDR1 SGDLS, CDR2 YYNGEE. This CDR3 has 15 residues. The CDR3 DNA reads as TGTGCCAGCAGCGCAGAAGCGGGGAACTCCTACGAGCAGTACTTC. As protein: CASSAEAGNSYEQYF.